Listed here are 31 T cell receptor beta chains from one sample, sequenced in a study of human thymus T cells. Thymic resections from corrective heart surgery supplied the tissue. The data were produced by immunoSEQ multiplex PCR, yet TCRdb's version contains in-frame clones alone and is incomplete. The repertoire holds fewer than 90,000 clones, just over 95% seen once, with roughly 0.03% in the top ten. The sample taken for sequencing was thymus tissue. The receptors come from a boy in the first two years of life with a congenital heart defect but otherwise immunologically healthy.

The V and J genes are TRBV4-1 and TRBJ2-2, with D perhaps matching TRBD1 (6 bases). Germline assignment: CDR1 MGHRA and CDR2 YSYEKL. This CDR3 has 18 residues. V lost 0 bases and J lost 6, with 20 bases in between. CDR3 sequence (DNA): TGCGCCAGCAGCCAAGATCTCACGGGGCGAGGGGGTGCCGGGGAGCTGTTTTTT. This encodes CASSQDLTGRGGAGELFF.

The chain joins TRBV15 to TRBJ1-2; TRBD1 agrees at 8 bases. J lost 0 bases, V lost 6 bases, and 9 bases had no gene match. Germline CDR1 and CDR2: LNHNV and YYDKDF (reference sequence). CDR3 length equals 16 residues. This CDR3 reads CATRDREYYPNYGYTF. The CDR3 nucleotides are TGTGCCACCAGGGACAGGGAGTATTACCCTAACTATGGCTACACCTTC.

The chain combines TRBV5-8 with TRBJ1-1; D ambiguous. In germline, CDR1 is SGHTS, CDR2 YDEGEE. Trimming pared 4 bases from V and 11 bases from J, leaving 12 bases between. CDR3 size: 11 residues. The CDR3 coding sequence is TGTGCCAGCAGCCAGACCCCAAGGGCTTTCTTT. Its protein product is CASSQTPRAFF.

The V call is TRBV28, the J call TRBJ2-5; perhaps TRBD1 as D (5 bases). The CDR3 covers 16 residues. Trimming removed 1 base from V and 5 bases from J, with 17 bases in between. CDR1 and CDR2 (germline): MDHEN, SYDVKM. The CDR3: CASSLSYSQGLETQYF. CDR3 DNA sequence: TGTGCCAGCAGTTTATCATACAGTCAGGGTCTGGAGACCCAGTACTTC. The full variable domain, its missing parts supplied by reference TRBV28 and TRBJ2-5, is DVKVTQSSRYLVKRTGEKVFLECVQDMDHENMFWYRQDPGLGLRLIYFSYDVKMKEKGDIPEGYSVSREKKERFSLILESASTNQTSMYLCASSLSYSQGLETQYFGPGTRLLVL.

This chain connects TRBV7-9 to TRBJ1-5; 10 bases are a match to TRBD1. Trimming removed 3 bases from V and 1 base from J; junction bases left unmatched: 3. The length of the CDR3 is 16 residues. The germline CDR1 and CDR2 sequences are SEHNR and FQNEAQ (reference sequence). The CDR3 reads CASSFPDRGSNQPQHF. CDR3 nucleotides: TGTGCCAGCAGCTTCCCGGACAGGGGGAGCAATCAGCCCCAGCATTTT.

This chain links TRBV4-2 with TRBJ2-1, with D hard to call. The germline V gene encodes CDR1 LGHNA and CDR2 YNFKEQ. V lost 0 bases and J lost 7, with 10 bases in between. CDR3 length equals 14 residues. The chain's CDR3 is CASSQDSSLNEQFF. In DNA, the CDR3 is TGTGCCAGCAGCCAAGATTCTAGTCTAAATGAGCAGTTCTTC.

V usage is TRBV7-2 and J usage is TRBJ1-5; D gene ambiguous. This CDR3 spans 16 amino acids. V lost 4 bases to trimming and J lost 2 bases, with 15 bases between them. Germline-derived CDR1 and CDR2 are SGHTA and FQGNSA. The CDR3 spells CASSSGGEGGNQPQHF. In nucleotides, the CDR3 is TGTGCCAGCAGCTCGGGCGGGGAGGGTGGCAATCAGCCCCAGCATTTT.

The chain couples TRBV19 to TRBJ1-4, with 8 bases aligning to TRBD1. This CDR3 comprises 15 residues. Per germline, CDR1 LNHDA and CDR2 SQIVND (reference sequence). V lost 4 bases to trimming and J lost 5 bases; unmatched junction nucleotides: 6. This CDR3 reads CASSRDRTLNEKLFF. For the CDR3, the DNA is TGTGCCAGTAGTAGGGACAGGACCCTAAATGAAAAACTGTTTTTT. Supplemented by reference TRBV19 and TRBJ1-4, the full variable domain reads DGGITQSPKYLFRKEGQNVTLSCEQNLNHDAMYWYRQDPGQGLRLIYYSQIVNDFQKGDIAEGYSVSREKKESFPLTVTSAQKNPTAFYLCASSRDRTLNEKLFFGSGTQLSVL.

This chain links TRBV2 with TRBJ2-2, with 10 positions matching TRBD2. The germline gives CDR1 SNHLY, CDR2 FYNNEI. J lost 4 bases, V lost 8 bases, and 10 bases had no gene match. The CDR3 extends over 16 amino acids. Here the CDR3 reads CASSGGLAGVTGELFF. DNA of the CDR3: TGTGCCAGCTCGGGAGGGCTAGCGGGGGTCACCGGGGAGCTGTTTTTT.

V usage is TRBV7-8 and J usage is TRBJ1-3; no definite D call. This CDR3 is built from 16 residues. Germline V gives CDR1 SGHVS, CDR2 FQNEAQ. V dropped 0 bases and J dropped 4 bases, with 13 bases sitting between them. CDR3 in amino acids: CASSLAVGIEGNTIYF. The CDR3, as DNA: TGTGCCAGCAGCTTAGCGGTCGGGATTGAGGGAAACACCATATATTTT.

The rearrangement links TRBV6-5 to TRBJ2-3; the D call may be TRBD1 or TRBD2 (5 bases each). V lost 0 bases and J lost 6, with 16 bases in between. Germline CDR1 reads MNHEY; CDR2 reads SVGAGI. The CDR3 extends over 16 amino acids. The chain's CDR3 is CASSYSRGALGDTQYF. The CDR3 DNA follows: TGTGCCAGCAGTTACTCGAGAGGGGCGCTGGGGGATACGCAGTATTTT.

The chain carries TRBV6-4 and TRBJ2-2; tentative D call: TRBD1 (5 bases). The CDR3 spans 15 residues. V lost 0 bases and J 6 bases, leaving 11 bases between the germline ends. CDR1 and CDR2 from the germline V gene are MRHNA and SNTAGT. CDR3 nucleotides: TGTGCCAGCAGTGACTCGCCAGGGCCGTCCGGGGAGCTGTTTTTT. Residues: CASSDSPGPSGELFF.

The genes are TRBV7-2 and TRBJ1-2; TRBD1 aligns across 9 bases. In germline, CDR1 is SGHTA, CDR2 FQGNSA. V was clipped by 2 bases and J by 4 bases; unmatched bases: 8. The CDR3 totals 16 residues. Written as DNA, the CDR3 is TGTGCCAGCAGCTTAACCCCACGGGACAGGGTCTATGGCTACACCTTC. Its translation: CASSLTPRDRVYGYTF.

The chain combines TRBV30 with TRBJ2-2; D is perhaps TRBD1 or TRBD2 (5 bases each). V was cut by 0 bases and J by 6 bases, with 11 bases left in between. From germline, CDR1 is GTSNPN and CDR2 SVGIG (reference sequence). This CDR3 spans 14 amino acids. CDR3 amino acids: CAWSVQEGPGELFF. The CDR3 DNA is TGTGCCTGGAGTGTACAAGAGGGACCCGGGGAGCTGTTTTTT. Variable domain in full (rest from reference TRBV30 and TRBJ2-2): SQTIHQWPATLVQPVGSPLSLECTVEGTSNPNLYWYRQAAGRGLQLLFYSVGIGQISSEVPQNLSASRPQDRQFILSSKKLLLSDSGFYLCAWSVQEGPGELFFGEGSRLTVL.

The chain recombines TRBV29-1 with TRBJ2-7; TRBD2 matches at 12 bases. V lost 4 bases to trimming and J lost 2 bases; unmatched junction nucleotides: 0. The CDR3 is made up of 13 amino acids. Looked up from germline, CDR1 is SQVTM and CDR2 is ANQGSEA. The CDR3 loop is CSVGTSGTYEQYF. CDR3 nucleotide sequence: TGCAGCGTTGGGACTAGCGGGACCTACGAGCAGTACTTC.

The chain is built from TRBV19 and TRBJ2-3; 9 nucleotides agree with TRBD1. V gave up 5 bases and J gave up 3 bases; unmatched junction bases: 6. CDR1 LNHDA and CDR2 SQIVND come from the germline V gene (reference sequence). This CDR3 is 15 amino acids long. CDR3 region: CASSGTGRRTDTQYF. The DNA for the CDR3 is TGTGCCAGTAGTGGGACAGGGAGAAGGACAGATACGCAGTATTTT.

A single count supports this clone. The chain couples TRBV7-9 to TRBJ2-7, with a tentative D call TRBD2 (6 bases). The germline V gene has CDR1 SEHNR and CDR2 FQNEAQ (reference sequence). Trimming shortened V by 0 bases and J by 7 bases, and 13 bases separated the two germline ends. The CDR3 runs 14 residues. The CDR3 DNA is TGTGCCAGCAGCTTAGCCGGGGGTTTACCGGAGCAGTACTTC. As protein: CASSLAGGLPEQYF.

The chain recombines TRBV7-9 with TRBJ1-1, with D unclear. CDR1 is SEHNR and CDR2 is FQNEAQ in the germline V gene (reference sequence). The V and J ends lost 2 bases and 2 bases respectively, with 6 bases between them. The length of the CDR3 is 13 residues. The CDR3 here is CASSLIGNTEAFF. CDR3 nucleotides: TGTGCCAGCAGCTTAATAGGAAACACTGAAGCTTTCTTT.

The chain has TRBV11-2 and TRBJ2-1; 7 bases agree with TRBD2. Per germline, CDR1 SGHAT and CDR2 FQNNGV. The V segment lost 5 bases and the J segment 7 bases; nucleotides outside the gene matches: 14. The length of the CDR3 is 16 residues. The CDR3 protein is CASSPGLVHTQNEQFF. The CDR3 nucleotides read TGTGCCAGCAGCCCTGGACTAGTCCACACACAAAATGAGCAGTTCTTC.

The chain joins TRBV6-1 to TRBJ2-6; 14 bases line up with TRBD2. The V gene's germline CDR1 is MNHNS and CDR2 SASEGT. The CDR3 runs 20 residues. V was clipped by 4 bases and J by 0 bases; unmatched bases: 8. The CDR3 DNA reads TGTGCCAGCAGTGCCGGGACTAGCGGGGGACTCGACTCTGGGGCCAACGTCCTGACTTTC. Protein product: CASSAGTSGGLDSGANVLTF.

The chain links TRBV30 to TRBJ1-2; no definite D call. There are 15 residues in the CDR3. Germline V gene sequence: CDR1 GTSNPN, CDR2 SVGIG (reference sequence). The V and J ends lost 0 bases and 3 bases respectively, with 14 bases between them. The chain's CDR3 is CAWSVSGGGYYGYTF. DNA for the CDR3: TGTGCCTGGAGTGTATCCGGCGGCGGGTACTATGGCTACACCTTC. The full variable domain, rest sourced from reference TRBV30 and TRBJ1-2, is SQTIHQWPATLVQPVGSPLSLECTVEGTSNPNLYWYRQAAGRGLQLLFYSVGIGQISSEVPQNLSASRPQDRQFILSSKKLLLSDSGFYLCAWSVSGGGYYGYTFGSGTRLTVV.

The V gene is TRBV4-1, the J gene TRBJ2-7; a weak D match, TRBD1 (6 bases). Germline lookup yields CDR1 MGHRA and CDR2 YSYEKL. With 4 bases removed from V and 3 bases from J, the gap between germline ends came to 22 bases. The CDR3 is 17 residues long. The CDR3 spells CASSPDPHREGLYEQYF. The DNA of the CDR3 is TGCGCCAGCAGCCCCGACCCCCACAGGGAAGGACTCTACGAGCAGTACTTC.

V is TRBV19 and J is TRBJ2-2; D is perhaps TRBD1 (5 bases). Germline CDR1 and CDR2: LNHDA and SQIVND (reference sequence). Trimming cost V 3 bases and J 0 bases, with 11 bases left between them. The CDR3 consists of 16 residues. CDR3 in DNA: TGTGCCAGTAGTATTAGTACAGGTTCGAACACCGGGGAGCTGTTTTTT. This gives the protein CASSISTGSNTGELFF.

The V gene is TRBV5-6, the J gene TRBJ2-3; no clear D. V lost 0 bases, J lost 0 bases, and 8 bases lay in between. The germline gives CDR1 SGHDT, CDR2 YYEEEE. The CDR3 extends over 15 amino acids. CDR3 in DNA: TGTGCCAGCAGCTTGGACGGTGCTAGCACAGATACGCAGTATTTT. It translates to CASSLDGASTDTQYF.

Concerning this clone itself: At one of its ends the junction is not consistent with the germline gene, which may arise from a read error. The chain has TRBV29-1 and TRBJ1-1; 7 positions match TRBD1. Germline V gene data show CDR1 as SQVTM and CDR2 as ANQGSEA. CDR3 size: 12 residues. CDR3 region: CSLQTGNSEAFF. DNA for the CDR3: TGCAGCCTTCAGACAGGGAACAGTGAAGCTTTCTTT.

The chain has TRBV19 and TRBJ2-7, with a weak D call TRBD2 (7 bases). This CDR3 has 13 amino acids. Germline V gene lookup returns CDR1 LNHDA and CDR2 SQIVND (reference sequence). Trimming took off 5 bases at V and 11 bases at J, with 19 bases between the two ends. CDR3 nucleotides: TGTGCCAGTAGTCCCCCCGGGGGGACACAAAAGTACTTC. It translates to CASSPPGGTQKYF.

This clone was counted a few times. This chain joins TRBV11-2 and TRBJ1-6, with 9 bases matching TRBD1. V shed 3 bases and J 7 bases; nucleotides not matched to a gene: 4. The CDR3 is 15 residues long. The germline gives CDR1 SGHAT, CDR2 FQNNGV. CDR3 protein: CASSLATGGNSPLHF. In nucleotides, the CDR3 is TGTGCCAGCAGCTTGGCAACAGGGGGCAATTCACCCCTCCACTTT.

J is TRBJ2-7 and V is TRBV4-1; D unresolved. The germline V and J ends were trimmed by 0 bases and 0 bases, with 15 bases remaining between them. Germline V CDR1 and CDR2: MGHRA, YSYEKL. The CDR3 length is 17 residues. The CDR3 is CASSQDPAVTRSYEQYF. The CDR3 nucleotides are TGCGCCAGCAGCCAAGATCCCGCTGTTACCCGCTCCTACGAGCAGTACTTC.

This chain joins TRBV9 and TRBJ1-2, with a possible D match to TRBD1 (5 bases). Germline V gene sequence: CDR1 SGDLS, CDR2 YYNGEE. The CDR3 is 15 residues long. The ends were cut back, 4 bases at V and 3 bases at J, with 16 bases in the middle. The DNA of the CDR3 is TGTGCCAGCAGCTTCCGCCGGGACCAGGACTATGGCTACACCTTC. Its translation is CASSFRRDQDYGYTF.

The rearrangement uses TRBV5-1 and TRBJ2-1; a possible D gene is TRBD1 (6 bases). V gave up 2 bases and J gave up 0 bases, with 18 bases separating them. The CDR3 sequence is 18 residues long. Germline CDR1 SGHRS, CDR2 YFSETQ. The DNA for the CDR3 is TGCGCCAGCAGCTTTGTATCCGACAGGCCGAGCTCCTACAATGAGCAGTTCTTC. Protein sequence: CASSFVSDRPSSYNEQFF. The entire variable domain, with the rest obtained from reference TRBV5-1 and TRBJ2-1, is as follows: KAGVTQTPRYLIKTRGQQVTLSCSPISGHRSVSWYQQTPGQGLQFLFEYFSETQRNKGNFPGRFSGRQFSNSRSEMNVSTLELGDSALYLCASSFVSDRPSSYNEQFFGPGTRLTVL.

The rearrangement joins TRBV7-6 to TRBJ1-2; D might be TRBD1 (6 bases). This CDR3 comprises 16 residues. The V gene's germline CDR1 is SGHVS and CDR2 FNYEAQ. V was clipped by 5 bases and J by 3 bases, with 19 bases between them. The CDR3 sequence: CASSLGPRDTYYGYTF. CDR3 sequence (DNA): TGTGCCAGCAGCCTCGGTCCCCGGGACACTTACTATGGCTACACCTTC.